These 14 T cell receptor beta chains were all obtained from the same sample, sequenced in a study of long-term antiretroviral therapy in people with HIV. With survey level as its setting, the immunoSEQ assay was v3.0. This table comes from immunoSEQ multiplex PCR, and its TCRdb copy is limited to in-frame clones, with some not included. The data hold around 37,000 clones, with almost 85% observed a single time. The specimen comprised unsorted PBMCs, sampled roughly 3.3 years after starting antiretroviral therapy. The receptors come from a man aged 18 to 30 with HIV.

The chain has TRBV7-2 and TRBJ1-3; 7 positions match TRBD1. After removal of 5 bases from V and 1 base from J, the junction contained 5 bases not matched to a gene. CDR1 is SGHTA, CDR2 FQGNSA, per germline. The CDR3 covers 15 residues. The chain's CDR3 is CASSPMTGSGNTIYF. CDR3 nucleotide sequence: TGTGCCAGCAGCCCCATGACAGGGTCTGGAAACACCATATATTTT. The entire variable domain, with the rest obtained from reference TRBV7-2 and TRBJ1-3, is as follows: GAGVSQSPSNKVTEKGKDVELRCDPISGHTALYWYRQSLGQGLEFLIYFQGNSAPDKSGLPSDRFSAERTGGSVSTLTIQRTQQEDSAVYLCASSPMTGSGNTIYFGEGSWLTVV.

The V call is TRBV7-6, the J call TRBJ1-4, with D uncertain. CDR3 size: 14 residues. Trimming took off 5 bases at V and 4 bases at J, with 11 bases between the two ends. Germline V gene sequence: CDR1 SGHVS, CDR2 FNYEAQ. CDR3 DNA: TGTGCCAGCAGCCGCTTTGAAGATAATGAAAAACTGTTTTTT. Translated: CASSRFEDNEKLFF.

The chain combines TRBV7-9 with TRBJ2-1; D is possibly TRBD1 (5 bases). V lost 1 base, J lost 13 bases, and 11 bases lay in between. This CDR3 spans 12 amino acids. CDR1 and CDR2 (germline): SEHNR, FQNEAQ (reference sequence). The CDR3: CASSLDRLVQFF. The CDR3 DNA reads as TGTGCCAGCAGCTTAGACAGGCTGGTACAGTTCTTC. The full variable domain, with the rest looked up from reference TRBV7-9 and TRBJ2-1, is DTGVSQNPRHKITKRGQNVTFRCDPISEHNRLYWYRQTLGQGPEFLTYFQNEAQLEKSRLLSDRFSAERPKGSFSTLEIQRTEQGDSAMYLCASSLDRLVQFFGPGTRLTVL.

The chain couples TRBV5-6 to TRBJ1-2; possible D gene TRBD1, 5 bases. This CDR3 is built from 16 residues. V was shortened by 0 bases and J by 6 bases, with 18 bases between the two germline ends. Germline CDR1 and CDR2: SGHDT and YYEEEE. The CDR3 DNA sequence: TGTGCCAGCAGCTTGGATTCGTTCAGGGAGGAGAATGGCTACACCTTC. It codes for CASSLDSFREENGYTF.

The count of this clone is one. This chain links TRBV10-3 with TRBJ2-3, with 9 bases matching TRBD2. With V trimmed by 2 bases and J by 4 bases, 10 bases remained unmatched. The CDR3 is made up of 17 amino acids. Germline CDR1 ENHRY, CDR2 SYGVKD. CDR3 in amino acids: CAISETVAGGRADTQYF. CDR3 coding DNA: TGTGCCATCAGTGAGACCGTGGCGGGAGGGAGGGCAGATACGCAGTATTTT.

The CDR3 loop reads CASSTKTGNAGGYTF. Here the CDR3 DNA reads TGTGCCAGCAGTACCAAGACAGGTAACGCTGGAGGCTACACCTTC. J is TRBJ1-2 and V is TRBV6-6; D is perhaps TRBD1 (6 bases). The CDR3 spans 15 residues. Per germline, CDR1 MNHNY and CDR2 SVGAGI (reference sequence). Between the trimmed V and J ends, which lost 5 bases and 8 bases, there was a span of 21 bases.

The V and J genes are TRBV13 and TRBJ2-7; the D gene could be TRBD1 or TRBD2 (6 bases each). The CDR3 covers 13 residues. Trimming removed 4 bases at V and 5 bases at J, with 12 bases between. Germline-derived CDR1 and CDR2 are PRHDT and FYEKMQ (reference sequence). In nucleotides, the CDR3 is TGTGCCAGCAGCTGGGGGCGGGGTGACGAGCAGTACTTC. Its protein product is CASSWGRGDEQYF.

The table lists this clone with a count of one. The chain links TRBV7-8 to TRBJ1-5, with TRBD1 matching 10 bases. J gave up 4 bases and V 5 bases, and 5 bases lay outside the gene matches. The length of the CDR3 is 15 residues. Germline V lookup: CDR1 SGHVS, CDR2 FQNEAQ. Here the CDR3 DNA reads TGTGCCAGCAGCCCTCCGGGACAGGGGAATCAGCCCCAGCATTTT. Its protein is CASSPPGQGNQPQHF. The full variable domain, completed using reference TRBV7-8 and TRBJ1-5, is GAGVSQSPRYKVAKRGQDVALRCDPISGHVSLFWYQQALGQGPEFLTYFQNEAQLDKSGLPSDRFFAERPEGSVSTLKIQRTQQEDSAVYLCASSPPGQGNQPQHFGDGTRLSIL.

This clone was observed a handful of times. This sequence joins TRBV5-5 and TRBJ1-2; D might be TRBD1 (5 bases). CDR1 is SGHKS and CDR2 is YYEKEE in the germline V gene (reference sequence). CDR3 length: 15 residues. Trimming left V 0 bases short and J 1 base short, with 10 bases between. The CDR3 loop is CASSLALGRNYGYTF. Written as DNA, the CDR3 is TGTGCCAGCAGCTTGGCGTTGGGGCGTAACTATGGCTACACCTTC.

The chain employs TRBV6-6 and TRBJ2-7, with D unclear. V was cut by 5 bases and J by 0 bases, with 17 bases left in between. Germline V gives CDR1 MNHNY, CDR2 SVGAGI (reference sequence). The CDR3 spans 16 residues. The CDR3: CASSPDARMSSYEQYF. The CDR3 DNA is TGTGCCAGCAGTCCCGACGCCAGGATGAGCTCCTACGAGCAGTACTTC.

This sequence joins TRBV7-9 and TRBJ1-1; D not certain. Deletions cut 5 bases from V and 4 bases from J, with 5 bases between. The CDR3 is 11 amino acids. Germline V CDR1 and CDR2: SEHNR, FQNEAQ (reference sequence). The CDR3 coding sequence is TGTGCCAGCAGCCGGGCCACTGAAGCTTTCTTT. Translation gives CASSRATEAFF.

The CDR3 DNA sequence: TGTGCCAGCAGCTTAGCGGGGATAGCGGGGAAGGAAAAACTGTTTTTT. Translation: CASSLAGIAGKEKLFF. The rearrangement joins TRBV7-9 to TRBJ1-4; D unresolved. Trimming pared 0 bases from V and 8 bases from J, leaving 16 bases between. The CDR3 is made up of 16 amino acids. Germline CDR1 reads SEHNR; CDR2 reads FQNEAQ (reference sequence).

This clone was picked up a small number of times. The genes are TRBV14 and TRBJ2-2; unclear D gene. Trimming stripped 3 bases from V and 4 bases from J, with 12 bases between. CDR1 is SGHDN, CDR2 FVKESK, per germline. This CDR3 has 15 residues. The CDR3 reads CASSQFEFSTGELFF. The CDR3 DNA is TGTGCCAGCAGCCAGTTCGAATTCTCCACCGGGGAGCTGTTTTTT.

This clone was observed once. DNA of the CDR3: TGTGCCAGCAGTGAAGGTAGCAGGTTGAACACTGAAGCTTTCTTT. Amino acid sequence: CASSEGSRLNTEAFF. The chain couples TRBV6-1 to TRBJ1-1; D is unclear. Trimming stripped 1 base from V and 0 bases from J, with 9 bases between. The germline gives CDR1 MNHNS, CDR2 SASEGT. The CDR3 loop spans 15 amino acids.